This T cell receptor (beta chain) was found in a study of T cell responses to AZD1222 COVID-19 vaccine. Study-level information: Doses given second, at about 4 or about 12 weeks, were pooled. Study-level findings and limits: With two AZD1222 doses given, Spike-specific TCR breadth and depth both rose. Donor demographics were predominantly white British with a female majority; clonal diversity may be underestimated.

The protocol was immunoSEQ multiplex PCR, while the TCRdb copy is restricted to in-frame clones and leaves out a portion. The sample lists approximately 60,000 clones; roughly 70% were seen once. This clone is medium-sized (0.01 to 0.1%). No antigen is known for it. J gave up 11 bases and V 2 bases, and 8 bases lay outside the gene matches. The length of the CDR3 is 13 residues. The germline CDR1 and CDR2 sequences are SGDLS and YYNGEE. Material: peripheral blood, obtained on day 0 of AZD1222 vaccination. This chain connects TRBV9 to TRBJ2-7; 9 nucleotides line up with TRBD1. This receptor was obtained from an adult in good health. The CDR3 sequence: CASSVGTGGVEYF. The CDR3 nucleotides read TGTGCCAGCAGCGTTGGTACAGGGGGCGTAGAGTACTTC.